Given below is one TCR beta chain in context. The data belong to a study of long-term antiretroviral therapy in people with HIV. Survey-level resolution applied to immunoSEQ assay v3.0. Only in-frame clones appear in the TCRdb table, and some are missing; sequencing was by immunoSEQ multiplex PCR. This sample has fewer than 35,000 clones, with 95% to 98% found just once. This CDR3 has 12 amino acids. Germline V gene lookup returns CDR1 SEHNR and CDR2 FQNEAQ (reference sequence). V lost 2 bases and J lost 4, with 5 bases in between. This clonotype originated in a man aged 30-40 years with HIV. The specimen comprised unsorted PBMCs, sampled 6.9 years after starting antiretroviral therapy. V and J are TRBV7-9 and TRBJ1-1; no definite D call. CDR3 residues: CASSLKTTEAFF. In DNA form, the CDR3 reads TGTGCCAGCAGCTTAAAGACCACTGAAGCTTTCTTT.